This TCR beta chain is from a study of cytomegalovirus exposure and HLA in healthy donors (dated by TCRdb to the late 2010s). About the study as a whole: According to an earlier analysis of 550 to 700 of the donors, some 170 million T cells yielded 117 million unique TCR beta sequences and more than 250 Gb of sequence data. The genetic ancestry cluster associated with self-reported Caucasian donors included roughly four fifths of the roughly 400 genotyped donors. Typing coverage varied by locus: about 620-630 donors for A, B, C, DRB1 and DQB1; approximately 500 for DQA1; over 600 for DPA1; roughly 450 for DPB1. Donor age, sex, ethnicity and CMV serostatus were collected together with the repertoire data. Four or five DR-DQ haplotypes were handled as single units for association and clustering because linkage in the cohort was strong. Rather than drawing on any new phenotypic data, the later analysis identified candidate immune exposures from TCR beta sequences and the way those sequences occurred across donors. Across about 370 genotyped donors of the cohort, an average of roughly 250,000 unique TCR beta nucleotide sequences per donor were sequenced, and approximately 17% of those sequences were non-productive. A later analysis re-analyzed previously published TCR beta repertoires from 550 to 700 donors and added high-resolution HLA genotyping to study TCR occurrence patterns. A later genetic analysis took genome-wide SNP genotypes for 398 of the 666 donors and used that subset as a discovery cohort. To predict cytomegalovirus infection status, the study brought together high-throughput TCR immunosequencing, statistical association of individual TCRs with disease status, and machine learning. HLA typing covered class I and class II loci at four-digit resolution. To decide whether each TCR beta V gene segment behaved as functional or pseudogenic, an earlier analysis of some 600 of the donors relied on high-throughput TCR beta sequencing. The study was designed to test whether signatures of past pathogen exposure could be identified by cataloging public T cell receptors. A separate validation cohort of 90 to 150 different subjects was used in addition to the 666-subject first cohort. An early release that covered fewer than 750 HLA-typed donors contained about 290 gigabases of sequencing data and about 93 million unique TCR sequences. All discovery cohort repertoires had been generated on a single sequencing platform. The T cell repertoires of 666 subjects were profiled by immunosequencing and related to cytomegalovirus serostatus. Overall study results and their limits: A later analysis found that HLA-associated TCR beta chains were more clonally expanded and had lower generation probabilities than equally common non-associated chains. Across donors, most TCR sequences were observed very rarely, whereas some public TCRs were present in many individuals. Cytomegalovirus status was reported to be diagnosed by the classifier with high specificity and sensitivity in both the original and validation cohorts. Most CMV-associated TCR beta chains appeared to be HLA-restricted in a later analysis, and the HLA associations seemed to be driven largely by CMV exposure. A further reported finding was that TCR beta sequences accurately predicted the HLA-A and HLA-B alleles for most subjects in the first cohort. Specific HLA alleles were associated with 18,000 or so TCR beta sequences at a false discovery rate of 0.05 in a later analysis. Some 15 rarely observed V segments, including chromosome 9 orphons, were excluded from the earlier analysis of approximately 600 of the donors because counts were too low. The authors suggested that the approach could potentially be generalized to other disease states and immunological phenotypes. Some IMGT-functional V segments, including TRBV6-2 and TRBV6-3, could not be told apart with the 87-base-pair reads, so those segments were excluded. In a later analysis, several top co-occurrence clusters were reported to appear linked to parvovirus B19, influenza, CMV and Epstein-Barr virus. The study gave a list of about 170 TCR beta chains associated with cytomegalovirus. The cohort was sequenced for TCR beta chains only, and without alpha or paired-chain data the features that could be detected were limited. Correlated functional status among segregating V segments might reflect linkage disequilibrium, but an unknown experimental factor could not be ruled out. The presence/absence analyses assumed that sequencing depth was roughly uniform across donors, and that assumption may not be true. The only immune exposure information available for the cohort was CMV serostatus. In an earlier analysis of about 600 of the donors, most TCR beta V segments appeared in productive rearrangements about 87% or about 30% of the time, broadly matching IMGT annotations. V-gene and J-gene trimming of TCR beta chains was associated with a missense DCLRE1C variant in a later genetic analysis, and the association was replicated in an independent cohort. Because some donors lacked HLA typing at each locus, the association tests relied only on the typed subset. In vitro tests confirmed that three of the cytomegalovirus-associated TCR beta chains recognize cytomegalovirus antigens. Assigning TCR associations to individual alleles was difficult when HLA alleles, especially DR and DQ, strongly co-occurred. A later genetic analysis reported fewer N-insertions in productive TCRs among donors in an Asian-associated ancestry cluster than the roughly 700-donor mean. A cluster of highly shared sequence variants was judged likely to be a technical artifact of the sequencing pipeline. In a later analysis, TCR association rates were found to vary across HLA loci, with the most associated TCRs seen for DRB1 alleles and the fewest for HLA-C alleles.

From V the trimming removes 9 bases and from J it removes 2 bases, while the gene matches leave 15 bases of the junction unaccounted for. The germline V gene specifies SGDLS as CDR1 and YYNGEE as CDR2. The CDR3 contains 16 residues, cysteine and phenylalanine counted. Only CDR3 DNA is held: 48 bases, read in frame from base 1. The method behind the library was the immunoSEQ multiplex PCR assay. For the multiplex PCR, a mixture combining 60 forward primers for TCR Vbeta segments and 13 reverse primers for TCR Jbeta segments was used. The CDR3 region of rearranged TCR beta genes was amplified from genomic DNA with a multiplex PCR assay. On the Illumina HiSeq System, the amplified TCR beta libraries were sequenced as 87-base-pair reads. The paper's data handling went like this. A later analysis counted about 82 million unique TCR beta chains across the 500 to 850 repertoires, and roughly 11 million of these chains were shared by at least two donors. Raw reads were error-corrected and collapsed into unique sequences with a nearest-neighbor algorithm that merged closely related sequences to remove PCR and sequencing errors. To assign V, D and J gene segments, CDR3 sequences were aligned to IMGT reference sequences. Each retained sequence needed at least a six-nucleotide match to both a V gene segment and a J gene segment. Rearrangements were called productive when the CDR3 lacked stop codons and stayed in frame with V and J; all others were non-productive. Following IMGT convention, CDR3 was defined as the stretch from the second conserved V-encoded cysteine to the conserved J-encoded phenylalanine. The earlier analysis of some 540 of the donors excluded any sequence lacking an unambiguous match to a single V gene segment. In an earlier analysis of around 600 of the donors, V segments were called functional above 56.7% productive rearrangements and were called segregating when the between-donor standard deviation exceeded 5%. A statistical classification framework was developed to diagnose cytomegalovirus status using the catalog of TCR beta chain sequences. V and J gene assignment, in a later analysis, came from comparing TCR nucleotide sequences with IMGT/GENE-DB human TR gene sequences. Using the TCRdist pipeline, a later analysis assigned CDR3 sequences along with most-parsimonious VDJ recombination scenarios. In a later analysis, every TCR beta chain was defined by the combination of its CDR3 amino acid sequence and its V-gene family, and reads without a unique V-gene family were dropped. A later analysis removed 592 highly shared, low-generation-probability nucleotide sequences to deal with suspected cross-contamination and a sequencing artifact. In a later analysis, a clonal expansion index was calculated for each public chain from normalized within-repertoire ranks of inferred template counts. In a later analysis, generation probabilities were computed with a VDJ recombination model fitted to out-of-frame rearrangements, and the resulting probabilities were checked against IGoR. In a later analysis, TCR-TCR, TCR-HLA and TCR-CMV co-occurrence was scored with hypergeometric tests, and a repertoire-size bias correction was applied to TCR pairs. To estimate false discovery rates, a later analysis permuted the HLA or CMV assignments 20 times. In a later analysis, co-occurring TCRs were grouped using DBSCAN, with TCRdist sequence similarity added in when clustering inside HLA-allele-positive subsets. Co-occurrence clustering excluded repertoires with fewer than 30,000 or more than 120,000 public chains, plus five with anomalous nucleotide sharing. TCRdb took over this immuneACCESS table, retaining in-frame rearrangements with V and J assigned. Such tables are incomplete; in checked studies, under half of the missing clones stem from an unresolved V gene, and the remainder is unexplained. V and J calls plus clone size are reproduced from that table; the DNA served to infer D and trimming. This sample holds more than 140,000 clones; roughly 64% were observed only once. The ten largest clonotypes hold roughly 3.1% of the sample.

On this clone: Its antigen target is currently unknown. Base-call qualities are not available, and no considerably larger clone is one nucleotide away.

The cohort comprised some 680 healthy bone marrow donors. Cohort members were all nominally healthy when sampled, although unrecorded immune exposures were likely present. The donor tested CMV seropositive, placing the donor among the roughly 270 seropositive members of the cohort. Every donor gave a peripheral blood sample, and the peripheral blood mononuclear cells from that sample were used for TCR beta sequencing. The Qiagen DNeasy Blood Extraction Kit was used to extract genomic DNA from the blood cell samples. The clonotype originates from a woman aged 25 to 39 in good health and CMV-seropositive. The V gene is TRBV9 and the J gene is TRBJ2-3; TRBD2 matches 7 bases in the middle. Specimen: PBMCs. The DNA sequence is given as TGTGCCACGCAGGAAGGGGCTAGCGGACCCACAGATACGCAGTATTTT. Its amino acids are CATQEGASGPTDTQYF.